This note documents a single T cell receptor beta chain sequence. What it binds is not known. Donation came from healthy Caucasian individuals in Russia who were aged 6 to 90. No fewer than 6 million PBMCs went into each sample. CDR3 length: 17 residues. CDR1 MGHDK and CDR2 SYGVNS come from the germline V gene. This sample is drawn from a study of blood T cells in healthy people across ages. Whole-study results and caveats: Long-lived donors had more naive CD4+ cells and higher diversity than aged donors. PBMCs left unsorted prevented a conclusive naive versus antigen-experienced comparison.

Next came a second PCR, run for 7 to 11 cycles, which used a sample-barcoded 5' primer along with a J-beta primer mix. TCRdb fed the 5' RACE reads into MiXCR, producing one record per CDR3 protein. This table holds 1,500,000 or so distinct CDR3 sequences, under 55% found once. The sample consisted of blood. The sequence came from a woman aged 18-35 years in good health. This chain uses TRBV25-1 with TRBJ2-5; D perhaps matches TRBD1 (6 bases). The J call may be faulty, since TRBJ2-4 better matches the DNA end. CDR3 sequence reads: CASSGATGHLRINIQYF. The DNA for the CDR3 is TGTGCCAGCAGTGGCGCCACGGGACACCTCAGGATAAACATTCAGTACTTC.